The following is a T cell receptor (beta chain) sequence with its context. Original processing methods: Amplifying reference gene primers gave estimates of nucleated cell counts. The assay was immunoSEQ multiplex PCR, and TCRdb's table has in-frame clones only and misses some. That table furnishes V, J and clone size, whereas the DNA furnished D and trimming. The sample lists roughly 230,000 clones; over 70% were seen once. The data derive from a study of blood T cell repertoires in COVID-19. About the study: From the United States, Italy and Spain came samples of acute and convalescent COVID-19. Sources were T cells, B-cell-depleted T cells, or PBMCs; the material itself was cDNA or gDNA.

Germline-derived CDR1 and CDR2 are SQVTM and ANQGSEA. V was cut by 6 bases and J by 3 bases, with 11 bases left in between. The CDR3 length is 12 residues. The sequenced material came from peripheral blood. The receptor was isolated from a man between 40 and 49 years old with active or convalescent COVID-19. This chain connects TRBV29-1 to TRBJ1-1; D ambiguous. This chain's CDR3 is CSVGGLYTEAFF. The CDR3 region has the DNA TGCAGCGTCGGCGGACTGTACACTGAAGCTTTCTTT.